Listed here are 32 T cell receptor beta chains from one sample, sequenced in a study of CXCR3-negative and CXCR3-positive naive CD8 T cells (dated by TCRdb to about 2019). The sequencing machine was a NextSeq 550. The Human TCR Profiling Kit (MiLaboratory) was used to prepare UMI-labeled 5' RACE TRB cDNA libraries. Reads reprocessed by TCRdb are summarized as one entry per CDR3 protein sequence, and DNA is absent. The table of this sample itemizes about 58,000 distinct CDR3 sequences. Of the sample, approximately 0.42% is held by the ten largest clones. Sequencing used naive CXCR3- CD8+ T cells from blood. The cell subset or site label here, explained by the study, means: CD45RO-CCR7+CD27+CD95- naive CD8+ T cells lacking CXCR3 (TNR3-). Source of these receptors: a human donor in good health. Some clones in this sample may be carry-over from other donors' samples.

The rearrangement uses TRBV20-1 and TRBJ2-1. Germline CDR1 DFQATT, CDR2 SNEGSKA (reference sequence). CDR3 size: 15 residues. CDR3 sequence reads: CSARPDSSSYNEHFF.

This chain connects TRBV6-6 to TRBJ2-5; lacking DNA, the TRBD1 call made by TCRdb goes unchecked. The germline V gene has CDR1 MNHNY and CDR2 SVGAGI (reference sequence). The CDR3 is made up of 14 amino acids. The CDR3 loop is CASRKPGQQETQYF.

The chain has TRBV7-9 and TRBJ2-7; TCRdb reports TRBD1, a call that lacks DNA to check it against. The germline V gene has CDR1 SEHNR and CDR2 FQNEAQ (reference sequence). This CDR3 is 14 amino acids long. The CDR3: CASSPGTGTYEQYF. Filled out from reference TRBV7-9 and TRBJ2-7, the complete variable domain reads DTGVSQNPRHKITKRGQNVTFRCDPISEHNRLYWYRQTLGQGPEFLTYFQNEAQLEKSRLLSDRFSAERPKGSFSTLEIQRTEQGDSAMYLCASSPGTGTYEQYFGPGTRLTVT.

The rearrangement joins TRBV18 to TRBJ2-1; TCRdb's D call of TRBD2 is untestable without DNA. Germline V gene sequence: CDR1 KGHSH, CDR2 LQKENI. CDR3 size: 17 residues. CDR3 loop: CASSPTTSGGDYNEQFF.

The chain employs TRBV7-3 and TRBJ2-1; the TRBD1 assignment by TCRdb is unverifiable without DNA. The V gene's germline CDR1 is SGHTA and CDR2 FQGTGA. CDR3 size: 17 residues. The CDR3 loop is CASSVTGTPGSYNEQFF.

The V call is TRBV28, the J call TRBJ2-7. The CDR3 consists of 14 residues. CDR1 is MDHEN and CDR2 is SYDVKM in the germline V gene. The CDR3 region is CASSFSDDSYEQYF. The full variable domain, its missing parts supplied by reference TRBV28 and TRBJ2-7, is DVKVTQSSRYLVKRTGEKVFLECVQDMDHENMFWYRQDPGLGLRLIYFSYDVKMKEKGDIPEGYSVSREKKERFSLILESASTNQTSMYLCASSFSDDSYEQYFGPGTRLTVT.

This chain joins TRBV7-9 and TRBJ2-2; with no DNA, the TCRdb D assignment of TRBD1 cannot be verified. Germline V CDR1 and CDR2: SEHNR, FQNEAQ (reference sequence). The CDR3 is 14 amino acids. The CDR3 region is CASSAAPFTGELFF.

This chain joins TRBV10-3 and TRBJ2-2; TCRdb selects TRBD2, and the lack of DNA leaves this call unchecked. Germline V CDR1 and CDR2: ENHRY, SYGVKD. CDR3 length equals 17 residues. CDR3 protein: CAISESKLAGPTGELFF.

CDR3 in amino acids: CASSLDRVASPLHF. The chain combines TRBV7-9 with TRBJ1-6; TCRdb selects TRBD1, and the lack of DNA leaves this call unchecked. The CDR3 has 14 amino acids. CDR1 and CDR2 (germline): SEHNR, FQNEAQ (reference sequence).

V and J are TRBV20-1 and TRBJ1-4; TCRdb names TRBD1, which stays unverified in the absence of DNA. Germline values: CDR1 DFQATT, CDR2 SNEGSKA (reference sequence). This CDR3 has 12 amino acids. The CDR3 region is CSARGQGGELFF.

The chain joins TRBV3-1 to TRBJ2-7. CDR1 is LGHDT, CDR2 YNNKEL, per germline (reference sequence). The CDR3 is made up of 15 amino acids. The chain's CDR3 is CASSPGRTPIYEQYF.

The chain has TRBV27 and TRBJ2-7; as DNA is missing, the TRBD1 call by TCRdb cannot be tested. This CDR3 region has 15 residues. The germline CDR1 and CDR2 sequences are MNHEY and SMNVEV (reference sequence). The CDR3 loop is CASRQVGGGRYEQYF.

The chain has TRBV5-1 and TRBJ2-7. CDR3 length: 13 residues. The germline V gene has CDR1 SGHRS and CDR2 YFSETQ. CDR3 sequence: CASSFDGPYEQYF.

The V call is TRBV28, the J call TRBJ2-1; TCRdb proposes TRBD2, but this gene call is untestable without DNA. CDR1 MDHEN and CDR2 SYDVKM come from the germline V gene. The CDR3 consists of 14 residues. CDR3 sequence: CASSWGLDPNEQFF.

The J gene is TRBJ2-4, the V gene TRBV11-2; TCRdb indicates TRBD2, and absent DNA this call remains unverified. CDR1 is SGHAT and CDR2 is FQNNGV in the germline V gene. CDR3 size: 18 residues. The chain's CDR3 is CASSLEGRLAGHKNIQYF.

The CDR3 reads CASSQFWGDQETQYF. The chain links TRBV4-1 to TRBJ2-5; as DNA is missing, the TRBD1 call by TCRdb cannot be tested. The CDR3 totals 15 residues. Germline assignment: CDR1 MGHRA and CDR2 YSYEKL.

V is TRBV7-2 and J is TRBJ2-7; there is no DNA to check the TCRdb D call of TRBD2. CDR1 SGHTA and CDR2 FQGNSA come from the germline V gene. The CDR3 is 14 amino acids. The CDR3 reads CASSSLLTSYEQYF.

This sequence joins TRBV24-1 and TRBJ2-7. In germline, CDR1 is KGHDR, CDR2 SFDVKD. The CDR3 runs 11 residues. The CDR3 sequence is CATSDLYEQYF.

This chain links TRBV4-3 with TRBJ2-5; TCRdb's D call, TRBD1, is unchecked because there is no DNA. CDR3 length equals 16 residues. Germline-derived CDR1 and CDR2 are LGHNA and YSLEER. CDR3: CASSQAGTGGSETQYF.

The V gene is TRBV7-2, the J gene TRBJ2-2; TCRdb's D call of TRBD1 is untestable without DNA. The CDR3 covers 13 residues. Germline V gives CDR1 SGHTA, CDR2 FQGNSA. CDR3 amino acids: CASSFRGTGELIF.

V is TRBV7-8 and J is TRBJ2-7; as DNA is missing, the TRBD1 call by TCRdb cannot be tested. CDR3 length equals 13 residues. Per germline, CDR1 SGHVS and CDR2 FQNEAQ. The CDR3 loop reads CASTDRDFDEQYF.

The genes are TRBV7-7 and TRBJ2-7. CDR3 length: 13 amino acids. CDR1 and CDR2 from the germline V gene are SSHAT and FNYEAQ (reference sequence). CDR3 amino acids: CASSVDRSHEQYF.

This rearrangement joins TRBV20-1 to TRBJ2-1; TCRdb returns TRBD1, unconfirmable since there is no DNA. CDR1 is DFQATT, CDR2 SNEGSKA, per germline (reference sequence). CDR3 length: 15 residues. The CDR3 region is CSAPGTGTSYNEQFF.

The V call is TRBV5-5, the J call TRBJ1-1; no DNA is available, so the TRBD1 call from TCRdb remains unchecked. Germline V gene lookup returns CDR1 SGHKS and CDR2 YYEKEE (reference sequence). The CDR3 has 12 residues. CDR3 sequence: CASSTGQVEAFF.

This chain joins TRBV6-2 or TRBV6-3 and TRBJ1-5. The CDR3 extends over 17 amino acids. Per the germline V gene, CDR1 is MNHEY and CDR2 is SVGEGT. The CDR3 loop reads CASSYSARSNSNQPQHF.

The chain couples TRBV7-6 to TRBJ2-7; TCRdb's D call of TRBD2 is untestable without DNA. The CDR3 totals 11 residues. Germline values: CDR1 SGHVS, CDR2 FNYEAQ. The CDR3 region is CASSFGGEQYF.

V gene TRBV6-4 combines with J gene TRBJ2-5. The CDR3 sequence is 20 residues long. The V gene's germline CDR1 is MRHNA and CDR2 SNTAGT. CDR3 region: CASSDSTAKLERNLQETQYF.

The V gene is TRBV14, the J gene TRBJ2-7; the D call from TCRdb, TRBD1, cannot be confirmed without DNA. Germline V lookup: CDR1 SGHDN, CDR2 FVKESK. The CDR3 covers 15 residues. The CDR3 loop reads CASSQAGTGKYEQYF.

The chain uses TRBV28 and TRBJ2-1. Germline-derived CDR1 and CDR2 are MDHEN and SYDVKM. The CDR3 covers 14 residues. CDR3 protein: CASSLSIGGNEQFF.

The rearrangement joins TRBV20-1 to TRBJ2-1; TCRdb selects TRBD1, and the lack of DNA leaves this call unchecked. Germline CDR1 DFQATT, CDR2 SNEGSKA (reference sequence). There are 12 residues in the CDR3. The CDR3 is CSARVGVAEQFF.

The J gene is TRBJ2-3, the V gene TRBV15; the D call of TRBD2 rests on TCRdb alone, since no DNA is present to check it. The germline gives CDR1 LNHNV, CDR2 YYDKDF (reference sequence). There are 15 residues in the CDR3. CDR3: CATSRGRDLTDTQYF.

The chain joins TRBV4-3 to TRBJ2-7. The CDR3 runs to 15 residues. Germline values: CDR1 LGHNA, CDR2 YSLEER. The CDR3 spells CASSQDTGSSYEQYF.